The rows below give T cell receptor beta chains drawn from one sample of a study of naive CD8 T cells in extremely preterm neonates. Method: immunoSEQ multiplex PCR; TCRdb's copy keeps in-frame clones and lacks some. The sample has about 5,000 clones, over 90% seen once; the top ten hold 0.55% to 0.65%. Sequencing was performed on naive CD8+ T cells from cord blood. These receptors were collected from a boy who was born preterm. The CDR3 runs from the conserved cysteine through the conserved F or W. A D gene is named only where the DNA matches it firmly. Part of the rows lack a size; the others show once, few, many or a class for expanded clones.

V	size	J	D	CDR3	DNA
TRBV27	once	TRBJ2-7	.	CASSLTGNEQYF	TGTGCCAGCAGTTTAACAGGGAACGAGCAGTACTTC
TRBV6-5	.	TRBJ2-7	TRBD1	CASSLRQGYEQYF	TGTGCCAGCAGTTTGAGACAGGGCTACGAGCAGTACTTC
TRBV29-1	.	TRBJ1-1	TRBD1	CSVNRGATEAFF	TGCAGCGTAAACAGGGGGGCCACTGAAGCTTTCTTT
TRBV29-1	.	TRBJ2-1	.	CSVEGGLANNEQFF	TGCAGCGTTGAAGGGGGGCTAGCGAACAATGAGCAGTTCTTC
TRBV5-1	.	TRBJ2-2	.	CASSLGQNTGELFF	TGCGCCAGCAGCTTGGGACAGAACACCGGGGAGCTGTTTTTT
TRBV9	.	TRBJ2-3	.	CASSLKTDTQYF	TGTGCCAGCAGCCTTAAAACAGATACGCAGTATTTT
TRBV10-3	.	TRBJ2-2	.	CATSDTGELFF	TGTGCCACTAGCGACACCGGGGAGCTGTTTTTT
TRBV9	.	TRBJ1-2	.	CASSVDRNYGYTF	TGTGCCAGCAGCGTAGACAGGAACTATGGCTACACCTTC
TRBV5-1	.	TRBJ2-1	TRBD2	CASSTPSGRADEQFF	TGCGCCAGCAGCACCCCTAGCGGGAGGGCGGATGAGCAGTTCTTC
TRBV9	.	TRBJ1-2	.	CASSVGGTGDYGYTF	TGTGCCAGCAGCGTAGGAGGAACCGGGGACTATGGCTACACCTTC
TRBV6-6	.	TRBJ2-1	.	CASSLLLNEQFF	TGTGCCAGCAGTTTGCTCCTCAATGAGCAGTTCTTC
TRBV7-9	.	TRBJ2-7	TRBD1	CASSPGTGGSYEQYF	TGTGCCAGCAGCCCCGGGACAGGGGGCTCCTACGAGCAGTACTTC
TRBV25-1	.	TRBJ1-1	TRBD1	CASSEWTGNTEAFF	TGTGCCAGCAGTGAATGGACAGGGAACACTGAAGCTTTCTTT
TRBV5-7	.	TRBJ2-7	.	CASSLGQYEQYF	TGTGCCAGCAGCTTGGGACAATACGAGCAGTACTTC
TRBV5-8	.	TRBJ2-7	.	CASSKIQEEPYYEQYF	TGTGCCAGCAGCAAAATCCAGGAGGAGCCTTACTACGAGCAGTACTTC
TRBV20-1	.	TRBJ2-5	.	CSAWTVETQYF	TGCAGTGCTTGGACAGTGGAGACCCAGTACTTC
TRBV7-2	.	TRBJ2-1	TRBD2	CASEGLAGDEQFF	TGTGCCAGCGAAGGGCTAGCGGGAGATGAGCAGTTCTTC
TRBV5-1	.	TRBJ1-2	.	CASSLDQAGYTF	TGCGCCAGCAGCCTTGACCAAGCAGGCTACACCTTC
TRBV10-2	.	TRBJ2-4	TRBD2	CASSERSGSAKNIQYF	TGCGCCAGCAGTGAGCGGAGCGGGAGCGCCAAAAACATTCAGTACTTC
TRBV10-1	.	TRBJ2-2	.	CASSESKGIGELFF	TGCGCCAGCAGTGAGTCTAAGGGAATCGGGGAGCTGTTTTTT
TRBV5-3	.	TRBJ2-5	TRBD2	CASSGVGETQYF	TGTGCCAGCAGCGGGGTAGGGGAGACCCAGTACTTC
TRBV2	.	TRBJ2-2	.	CASSDYTGELFF	TGTGCCAGCAGTGACTACACCGGGGAGCTGTTTTTT
TRBV10-3	.	TRBJ2-2	.	CAISESMAGNTGELFF	TGTGCCATCAGTGAGTCGATGGCGGGGAACACCGGGGAGCTGTTTTTT
TRBV28	.	TRBJ2-3	.	CASRDFTDTQYF	TGTGCCAGCAGGGACTTCACAGATACGCAGTATTTT
TRBV5-4	once	TRBJ1-1	.	CASSLKGEAFF	TGTGCCAGCAGCTTGAAGGGTGAAGCTTTCTTT
TRBV29-1	.	TRBJ2-7	.	CSVNEQYF	TGCAGCGTTAACGAGCAGTACTTC
TRBV10-3	.	TRBJ1-2	.	CAIPGWDGYTF	TGTGCCATCCCTGGGTGGGATGGCTACACCTTC
TRBV4-1	once	TRBJ2-4	.	CASSQVAGAKNIQYF	TGCGCCAGCAGCCAAGTCGCGGGCGCCAAAAACATTCAGTACTTC
TRBV28	.	TRBJ1-2	.	CASSLGQVGYGYTF	TGTGCCAGCAGTTTGGGGCAAGTGGGCTATGGCTACACCTTC
TRBV4-2	.	TRBJ2-5	TRBD2	CASSQGLAGGQETQYF	TGTGCCAGCAGCCAAGGACTAGCGGGAGGGCAAGAGACCCAGTACTTC
TRBV5-4	.	TRBJ2-7	.	CASSPGHSYEQYF	TGTGCCAGCAGCCCGGGACACTCCTACGAGCAGTACTTC
TRBV28	.	TRBJ2-7	.	CASSLYRGTSYEQYF	TGTGCCAGCAGTTTATACAGGGGGACTAGCTACGAGCAGTACTTC
TRBV11-2	.	TRBJ1-2	.	CASSLEGPYGYTF	TGTGCCAGCAGCTTGGAAGGACCCTATGGCTACACCTTC
TRBV9	.	TRBJ1-2	TRBD1	CASSGTGGYGYTF	TGTGCCAGCAGCGGGACAGGGGGCTATGGCTACACCTTC
TRBV5-6	.	TRBJ1-2	TRBD1	CASSLERQGPRGYGYTF	TGTGCCAGCAGCTTGGAACGACAGGGGCCCCGAGGCTATGGCTACACCTTC
TRBV11-2	.	TRBJ2-7	TRBD2	CASSLGGSSYEQYF	TGTGCCAGCAGCCTGGGGGGGAGCTCCTACGAGCAGTACTTC
TRBV7-8	.	TRBJ2-4	TRBD2	CASSFSSGRGAAKNIQYF	TGTGCCAGCAGTTTCTCTAGCGGGAGGGGCGCGGCCAAAAACATTCAGTACTTC
TRBV9	.	TRBJ2-7	TRBD2	CASSVGIAGDAYEQYF	TGTGCCAGCAGCGTAGGAATAGCGGGAGACGCCTACGAGCAGTACTTC
TRBV2	.	TRBJ2-3	TRBD2	CASSWAASGKTDTQYF	TGTGCCAGCAGTTGGGCTGCTAGCGGGAAAACAGATACGCAGTATTTT
TRBV9	.	TRBJ1-5	.	CASSAGYSNQPQHF	TGTGCCAGCAGCGCAGGGTATAGCAATCAGCCCCAGCATTTT
TRBV6-1	.	TRBJ1-2	.	CASSYGYTF	TGTGCCAGCAGTTACGGCTACACCTTC
TRBV5-5	.	TRBJ2-1	.	CASSFGYNEQFF	TGTGCCAGCAGCTTCGGATACAATGAGCAGTTCTTC
TRBV5-4	.	TRBJ1-3	.	CASSLESSGNTIYF	TGTGCCAGCAGCTTGGAGAGCTCTGGAAACACCATATATTTT
TRBV6-5	.	TRBJ2-7	TRBD2	CASSGLAGGYEQYF	TGTGCCAGCAGTGGACTAGCGGGAGGGTACGAGCAGTACTTC
TRBV9	.	TRBJ2-6	.	CASDQGSGANVLTF	TGTGCCAGCGACCAGGGCTCTGGGGCCAACGTCCTGACTTTC
TRBV4-1	.	TRBJ2-2	.	CASSQGLNTGELFF	TGCGCCAGCAGCCAAGGACTTAACACCGGGGAGCTGTTTTTT
TRBV15	.	TRBJ1-1	.	CATSGRRVHGTEAFF	TGTGCCACCAGCGGCCGAAGAGTACACGGAACTGAAGCTTTCTTT
TRBV21-1	.	TRBJ1-6	.	CASSKGGDLNSPLHF	TGTGCCAGCAGCAAAGGTGGAGACCTTAATTCACCCCTCCACTTT